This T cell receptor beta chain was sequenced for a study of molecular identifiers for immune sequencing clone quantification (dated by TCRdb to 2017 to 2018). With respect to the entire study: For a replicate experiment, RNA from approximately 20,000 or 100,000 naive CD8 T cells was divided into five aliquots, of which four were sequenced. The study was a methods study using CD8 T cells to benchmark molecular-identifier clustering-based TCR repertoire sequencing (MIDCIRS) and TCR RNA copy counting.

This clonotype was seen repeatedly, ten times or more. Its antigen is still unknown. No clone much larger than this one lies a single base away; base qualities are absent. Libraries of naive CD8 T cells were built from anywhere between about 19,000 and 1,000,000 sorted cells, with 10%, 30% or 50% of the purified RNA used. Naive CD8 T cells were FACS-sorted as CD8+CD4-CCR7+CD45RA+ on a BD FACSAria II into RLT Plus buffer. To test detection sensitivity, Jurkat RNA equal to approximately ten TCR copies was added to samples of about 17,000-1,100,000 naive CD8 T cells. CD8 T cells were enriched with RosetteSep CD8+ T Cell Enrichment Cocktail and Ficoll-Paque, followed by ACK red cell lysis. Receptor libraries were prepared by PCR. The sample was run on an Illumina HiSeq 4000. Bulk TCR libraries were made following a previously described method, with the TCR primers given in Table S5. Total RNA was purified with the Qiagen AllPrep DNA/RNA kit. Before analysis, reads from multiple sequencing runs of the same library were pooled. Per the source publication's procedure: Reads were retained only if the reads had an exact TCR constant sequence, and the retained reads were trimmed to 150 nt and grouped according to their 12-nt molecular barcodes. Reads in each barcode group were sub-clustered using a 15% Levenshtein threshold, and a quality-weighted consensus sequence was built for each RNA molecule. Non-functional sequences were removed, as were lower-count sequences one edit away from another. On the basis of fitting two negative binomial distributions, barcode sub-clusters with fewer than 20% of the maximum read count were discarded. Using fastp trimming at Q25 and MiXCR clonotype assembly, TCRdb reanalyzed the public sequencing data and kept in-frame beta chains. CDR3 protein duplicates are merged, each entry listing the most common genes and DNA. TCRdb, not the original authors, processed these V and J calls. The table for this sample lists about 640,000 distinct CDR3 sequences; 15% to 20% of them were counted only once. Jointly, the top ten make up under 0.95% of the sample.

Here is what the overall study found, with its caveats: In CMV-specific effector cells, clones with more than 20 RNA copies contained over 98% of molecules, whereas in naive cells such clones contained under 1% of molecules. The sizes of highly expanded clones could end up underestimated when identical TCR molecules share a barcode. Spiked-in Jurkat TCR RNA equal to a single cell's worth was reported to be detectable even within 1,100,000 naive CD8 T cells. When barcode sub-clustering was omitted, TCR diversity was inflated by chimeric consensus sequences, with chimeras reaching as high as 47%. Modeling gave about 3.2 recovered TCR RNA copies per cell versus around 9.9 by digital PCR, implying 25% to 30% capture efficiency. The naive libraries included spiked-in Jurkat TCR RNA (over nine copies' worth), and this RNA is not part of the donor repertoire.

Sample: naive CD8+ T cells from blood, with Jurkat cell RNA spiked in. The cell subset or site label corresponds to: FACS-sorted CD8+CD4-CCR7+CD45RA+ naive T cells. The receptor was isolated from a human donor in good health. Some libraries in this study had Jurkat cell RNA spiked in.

The DNA sequence follows: TGTGCCAGCAGCCAGACTAGCCAGCCCGGCAGCGAGCAGTACTTC. This gives the protein CASSQTSQPGSEQYF. The chain is assembled from TRBV5-6 and TRBJ2-7; TRBD2 aligns with 7 central bases. The germline V and J ends show losses of 4 bases and 6 bases respectively, and no gene match explains 13 bases of the junction. The CDR3 has 15 amino acids, counting the end cysteine and phenylalanine. The kept DNA is CDR3 alone, 45 bases in frame from the first base. Sequences SGHDT (CDR1) and YYEEEE (CDR2) are obtained from the germline V gene.